This T cell receptor (beta chain) was found in a study of T cell changes during pregnancy in multiple sclerosis. Measured with immunoSEQ multiplex PCR; TCRdb has only the in-frame clones, and not every one. The table shows 40,000 to 55,000 clones, with 91% occurring only once. This clonotype originated in a female donor with multiple sclerosis, enrolled in a pregnancy study. Sequences were derived from CD8+ T cells from peripheral blood mononuclear cells, sampled after pregnancy.

CDR3 protein: CASSFRDRANEQYF. The CDR3 DNA follows: TGTGCCAGCAGTTTCCGGGACAGGGCTAACGAGCAGTACTTC. V is TRBV27 and J is TRBJ2-7, with 9 bases lining up with TRBD1. Germline loops: CDR1 MNHEY, CDR2 SMNVEV (reference sequence). V lost 3 bases, J lost 5 bases, and 5 bases stayed unmatched. The CDR3 is 14 residues long.